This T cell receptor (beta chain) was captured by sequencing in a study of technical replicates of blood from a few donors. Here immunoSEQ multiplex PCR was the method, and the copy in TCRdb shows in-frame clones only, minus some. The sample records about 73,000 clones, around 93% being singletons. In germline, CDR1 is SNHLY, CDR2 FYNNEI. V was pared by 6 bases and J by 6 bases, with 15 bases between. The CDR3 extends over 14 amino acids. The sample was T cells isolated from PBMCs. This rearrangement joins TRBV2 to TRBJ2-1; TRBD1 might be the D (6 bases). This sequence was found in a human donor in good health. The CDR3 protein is CASRNLGQSNEQFF. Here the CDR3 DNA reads TGTGCCAGCAGAAACCTCGGACAGAGCAATGAGCAGTTCTTC.